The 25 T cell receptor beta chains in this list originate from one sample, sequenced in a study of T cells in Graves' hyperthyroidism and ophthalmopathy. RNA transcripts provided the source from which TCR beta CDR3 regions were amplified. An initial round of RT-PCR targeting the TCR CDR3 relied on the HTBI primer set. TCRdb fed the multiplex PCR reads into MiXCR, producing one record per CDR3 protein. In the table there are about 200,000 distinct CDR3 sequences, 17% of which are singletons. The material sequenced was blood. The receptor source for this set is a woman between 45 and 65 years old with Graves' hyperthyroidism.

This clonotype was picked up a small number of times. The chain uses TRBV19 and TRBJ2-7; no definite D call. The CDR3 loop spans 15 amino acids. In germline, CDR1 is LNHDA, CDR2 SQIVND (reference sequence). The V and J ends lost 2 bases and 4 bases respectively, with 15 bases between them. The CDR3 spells CASSIRQELHYEQYF. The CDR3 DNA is TGTGCCAGTAGTATAAGGCAGGAGCTTCATTACGAGCAGTACTTC.

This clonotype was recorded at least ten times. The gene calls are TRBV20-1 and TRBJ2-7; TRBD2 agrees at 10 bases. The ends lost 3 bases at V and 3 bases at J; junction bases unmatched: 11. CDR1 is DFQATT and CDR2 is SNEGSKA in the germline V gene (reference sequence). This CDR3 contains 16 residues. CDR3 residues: CSASNVRSSGSYEQYF. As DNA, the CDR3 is TGCAGTGCTAGTAACGTCCGGTCTAGCGGGAGCTACGAGCAGTACTTC.

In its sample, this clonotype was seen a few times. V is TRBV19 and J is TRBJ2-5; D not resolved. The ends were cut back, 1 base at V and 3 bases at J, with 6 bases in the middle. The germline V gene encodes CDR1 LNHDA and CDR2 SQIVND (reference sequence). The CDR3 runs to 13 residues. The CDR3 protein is CASSIGPKETQYF. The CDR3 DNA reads TGTGCCAGTAGTATAGGTCCCAAAGAGACCCAGTACTTC. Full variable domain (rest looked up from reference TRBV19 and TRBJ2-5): DGGITQSPKYLFRKEGQNVTLSCEQNLNHDAMYWYRQDPGQGLRLIYYSQIVNDFQKGDIAEGYSVSREKKESFPLTVTSAQKNPTAFYLCASSIGPKETQYFGPGTRLLVL.

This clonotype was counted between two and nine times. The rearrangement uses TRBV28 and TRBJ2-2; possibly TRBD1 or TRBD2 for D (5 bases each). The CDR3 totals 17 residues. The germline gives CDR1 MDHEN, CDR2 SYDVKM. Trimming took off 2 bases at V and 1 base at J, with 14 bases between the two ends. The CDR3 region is CASSLATGTVNTGELFF. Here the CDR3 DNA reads TGTGCCAGCAGTTTAGCGACCGGGACCGTGAACACCGGGGAGCTGTTTTTT.

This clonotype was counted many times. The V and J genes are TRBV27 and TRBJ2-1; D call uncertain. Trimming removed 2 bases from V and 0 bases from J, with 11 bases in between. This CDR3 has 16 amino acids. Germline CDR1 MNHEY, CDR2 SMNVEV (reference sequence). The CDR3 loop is CASSLVGPSSYNEQFF. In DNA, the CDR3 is TGTGCCAGCAGTTTAGTAGGGCCTAGCTCCTACAATGAGCAGTTCTTC.

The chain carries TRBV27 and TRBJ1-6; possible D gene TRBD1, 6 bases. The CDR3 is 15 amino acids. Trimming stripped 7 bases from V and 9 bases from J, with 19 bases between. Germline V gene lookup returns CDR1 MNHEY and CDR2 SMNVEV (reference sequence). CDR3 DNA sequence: TGTGCCAGCACCCCGAAGGGGGGGTGGGGTTCACCCCTCCACTTT. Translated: CASTPKGGWGSPLHF.

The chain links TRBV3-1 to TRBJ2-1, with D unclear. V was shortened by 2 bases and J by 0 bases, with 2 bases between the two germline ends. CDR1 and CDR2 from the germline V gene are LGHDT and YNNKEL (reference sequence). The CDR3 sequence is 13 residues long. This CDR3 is CASSQFSYNEQFF. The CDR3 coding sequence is TGTGCCAGCAGCCAATTCTCCTACAATGAGCAGTTCTTC.

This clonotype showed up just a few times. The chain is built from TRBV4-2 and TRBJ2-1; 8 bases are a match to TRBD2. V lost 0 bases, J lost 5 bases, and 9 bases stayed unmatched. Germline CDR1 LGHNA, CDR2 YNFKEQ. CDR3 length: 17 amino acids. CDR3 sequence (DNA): TGTGCCAGCAGCCAAGATCGAGGCGGGAGGTTGGACAATGAGCAGTTCTTC. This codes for CASSQDRGGRLDNEQFF.

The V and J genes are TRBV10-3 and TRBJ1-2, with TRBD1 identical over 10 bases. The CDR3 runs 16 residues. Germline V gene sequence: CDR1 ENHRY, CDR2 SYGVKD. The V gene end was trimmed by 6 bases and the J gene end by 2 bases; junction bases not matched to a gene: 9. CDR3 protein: CAISPHRQGANYGYTF. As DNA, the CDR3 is TGTGCCATCAGCCCCCACCGACAGGGGGCGAACTATGGCTACACCTTC.

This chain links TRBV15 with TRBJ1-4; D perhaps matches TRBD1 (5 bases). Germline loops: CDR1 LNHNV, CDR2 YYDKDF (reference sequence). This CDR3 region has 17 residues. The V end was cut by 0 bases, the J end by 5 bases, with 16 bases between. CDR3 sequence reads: CATSREKNRIYNEKLFF. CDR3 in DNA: TGTGCCACCAGCAGAGAGAAAAACAGGATTTACAATGAAAAACTGTTTTTT. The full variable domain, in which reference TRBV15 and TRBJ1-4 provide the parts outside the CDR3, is DAMVIQNPRYQVTQFGKPVTLSCSQTLNHNVMYWYQQKSSQAPKLLFHYYDKDFNNEADTPDNFQSRRPNTSFCFLDIRSPGLGDTAMYLCATSREKNRIYNEKLFFGSGTQLSVL.

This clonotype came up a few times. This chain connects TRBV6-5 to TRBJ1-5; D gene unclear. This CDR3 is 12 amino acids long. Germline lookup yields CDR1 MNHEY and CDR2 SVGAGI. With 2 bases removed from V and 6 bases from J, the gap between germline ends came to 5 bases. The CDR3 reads CASSYRVQPQHF. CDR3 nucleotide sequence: TGTGCCAGCAGTTACAGGGTTCAGCCCCAGCATTTT.

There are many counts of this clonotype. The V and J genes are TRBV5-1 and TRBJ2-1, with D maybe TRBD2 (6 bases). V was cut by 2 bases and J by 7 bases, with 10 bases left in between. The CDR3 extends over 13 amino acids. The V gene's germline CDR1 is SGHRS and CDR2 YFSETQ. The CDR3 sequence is CASSFGGWNEQFF. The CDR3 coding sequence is TGCGCCAGCAGCTTTGGAGGGTGGAATGAGCAGTTCTTC.

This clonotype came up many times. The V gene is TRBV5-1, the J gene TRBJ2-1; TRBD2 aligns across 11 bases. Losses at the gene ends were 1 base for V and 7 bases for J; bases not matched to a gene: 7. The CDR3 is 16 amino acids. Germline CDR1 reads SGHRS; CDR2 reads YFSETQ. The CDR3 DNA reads TGCGCCAGCAGCTTGTATGGTCTAGCGGGAGGTAATGAGCAGTTCTTC. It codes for CASSLYGLAGGNEQFF. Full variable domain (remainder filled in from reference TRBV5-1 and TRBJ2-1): KAGVTQTPRYLIKTRGQQVTLSCSPISGHRSVSWYQQTPGQGLQFLFEYFSETQRNKGNFPGRFSGRQFSNSRSEMNVSTLELGDSALYLCASSLYGLAGGNEQFFGPGTRLTVL.

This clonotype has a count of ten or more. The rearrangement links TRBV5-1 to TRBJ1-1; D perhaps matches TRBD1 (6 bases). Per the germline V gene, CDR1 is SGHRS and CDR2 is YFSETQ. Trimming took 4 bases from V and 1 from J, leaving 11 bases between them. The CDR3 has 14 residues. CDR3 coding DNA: TGCGCCAGCAGCGGGGGGGCGGGGAACACTGAAGCTTTCTTT. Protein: CASSGGAGNTEAFF. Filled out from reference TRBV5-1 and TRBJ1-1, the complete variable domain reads KAGVTQTPRYLIKTRGQQVTLSCSPISGHRSVSWYQQTPGQGLQFLFEYFSETQRNKGNFPGRFSGRQFSNSRSEMNVSTLELGDSALYLCASSGGAGNTEAFFGQGTRLTVV.

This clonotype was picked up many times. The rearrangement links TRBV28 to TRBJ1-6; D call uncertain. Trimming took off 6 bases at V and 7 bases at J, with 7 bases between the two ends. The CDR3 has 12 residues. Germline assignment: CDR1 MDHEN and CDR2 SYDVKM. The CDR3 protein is CASRQQNSPLHF. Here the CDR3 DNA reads TGTGCCAGCAGGCAACAAAATTCACCCCTCCACTTT.

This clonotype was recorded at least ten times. The CDR3 DNA is TGTGCCAGCAGTCTGACGACAGGGATTTTAGACTACGAGCAGTACTTC. Translated: CASSLTTGILDYEQYF. V gene TRBV28 combines with J gene TRBJ2-7; 7 bases agree with TRBD1. Trimming cost V 5 bases and J 3 bases; bases outside gene matches: 13. CDR3 length: 16 amino acids. CDR1 is MDHEN and CDR2 is SYDVKM in the germline V gene.

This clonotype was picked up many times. For the CDR3, the DNA is TGTGCCAGCAGCTTAGGTCGGACAGGACTAAGCACAGATACGCAGTATTTT. It is translated as CASSLGRTGLSTDTQYF. The chain carries TRBV11-2 and TRBJ2-3; TRBD1 might be the D (7 bases). CDR1 and CDR2 from the germline V gene are SGHAT and FQNNGV. This CDR3 has 17 amino acids. V lost 1 base, J lost 0 bases, and 14 bases lay in between.

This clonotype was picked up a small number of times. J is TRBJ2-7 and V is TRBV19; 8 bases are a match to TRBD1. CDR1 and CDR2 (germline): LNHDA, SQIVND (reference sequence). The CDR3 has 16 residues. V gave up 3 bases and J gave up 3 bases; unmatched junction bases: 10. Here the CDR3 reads CASSIYGSDRGYEQYF. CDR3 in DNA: TGTGCCAGTAGTATCTACGGGAGTGACAGGGGCTACGAGCAGTACTTC.

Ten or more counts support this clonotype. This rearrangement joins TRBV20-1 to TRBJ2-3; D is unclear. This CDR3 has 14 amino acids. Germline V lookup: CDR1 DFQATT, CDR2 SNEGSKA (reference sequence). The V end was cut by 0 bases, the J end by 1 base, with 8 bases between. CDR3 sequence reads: CSARDRSGTDTQYF. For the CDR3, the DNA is TGCAGTGCTAGAGATAGGAGTGGCACAGATACGCAGTATTTT.

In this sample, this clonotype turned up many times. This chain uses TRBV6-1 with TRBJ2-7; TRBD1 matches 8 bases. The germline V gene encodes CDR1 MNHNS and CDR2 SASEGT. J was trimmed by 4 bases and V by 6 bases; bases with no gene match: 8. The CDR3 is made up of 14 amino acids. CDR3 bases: TGTGCCAGCAGGCCGCAGGGGGCTGATTACGAGCAGTACTTC. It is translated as CASRPQGADYEQYF.

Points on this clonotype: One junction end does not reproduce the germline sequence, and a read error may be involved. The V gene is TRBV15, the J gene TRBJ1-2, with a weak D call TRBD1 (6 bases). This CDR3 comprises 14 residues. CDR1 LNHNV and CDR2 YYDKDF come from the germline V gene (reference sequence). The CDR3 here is CATGRDTGAFGYTF. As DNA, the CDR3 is TGTGCCACCGGCAGAGATACGGGGGCTTTCGGCTACACCTTC.

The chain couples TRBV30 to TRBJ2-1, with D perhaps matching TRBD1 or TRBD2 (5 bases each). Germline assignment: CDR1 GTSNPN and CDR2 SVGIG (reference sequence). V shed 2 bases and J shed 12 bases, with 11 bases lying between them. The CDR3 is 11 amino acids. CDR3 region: CAWSPDSGQFF. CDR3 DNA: TGTGCCTGGAGTCCTGACAGCGGGCAGTTCTTC.

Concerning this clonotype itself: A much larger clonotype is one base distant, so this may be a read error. CDR3 sequence reads: CASSGRSYNEQFF. The DNA for the CDR3 is TGTGCCAGCAGCGGGAGGTCCTACAATGAGCAGTTCTTC. The V and J genes are TRBV5-8 and TRBJ2-1, with D perhaps matching TRBD2 (6 bases). The germline gives CDR1 SGHTS, CDR2 YDEGEE. This CDR3 has 13 residues. Trimming took off 4 bases at V and 1 base at J, with 6 bases between the two ends.

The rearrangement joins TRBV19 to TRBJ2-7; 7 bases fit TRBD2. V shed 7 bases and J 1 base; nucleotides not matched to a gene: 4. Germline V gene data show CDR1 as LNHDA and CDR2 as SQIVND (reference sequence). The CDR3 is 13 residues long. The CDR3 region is CASTLSGSYEQYF. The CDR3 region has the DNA TGTGCCAGTACCCTTAGCGGGTCCTACGAGCAGTACTTC.

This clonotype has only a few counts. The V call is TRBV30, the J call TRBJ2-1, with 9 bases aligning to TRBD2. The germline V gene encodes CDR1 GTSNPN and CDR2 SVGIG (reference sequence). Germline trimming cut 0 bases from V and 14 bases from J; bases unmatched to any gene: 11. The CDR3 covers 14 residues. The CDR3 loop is CAWSVQFGSSGEFF. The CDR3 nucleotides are TGTGCCTGGAGTGTACAGTTCGGGTCTAGCGGGGAGTTCTTC.